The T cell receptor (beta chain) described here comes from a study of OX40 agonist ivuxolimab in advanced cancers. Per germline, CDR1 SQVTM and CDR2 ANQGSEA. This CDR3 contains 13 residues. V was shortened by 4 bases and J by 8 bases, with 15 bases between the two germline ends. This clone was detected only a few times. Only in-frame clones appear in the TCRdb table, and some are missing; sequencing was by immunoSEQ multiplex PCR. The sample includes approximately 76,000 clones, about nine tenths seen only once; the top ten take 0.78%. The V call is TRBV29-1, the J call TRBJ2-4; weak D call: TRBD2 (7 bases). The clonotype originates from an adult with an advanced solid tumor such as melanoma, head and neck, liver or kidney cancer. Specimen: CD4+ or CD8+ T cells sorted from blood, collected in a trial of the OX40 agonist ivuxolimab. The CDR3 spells CSVVGGVTDIQYF. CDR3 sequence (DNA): TGCAGCGTTGTAGGGGGGGTTACGGACATTCAGTACTTC.